These 31 T cell receptor beta chains came from one sample sequenced in a study of blood T cell repertoires in COVID-19. Some clones are missing from TCRdb's copy, which holds only in-frame ones; the method was immunoSEQ multiplex PCR. Among about 84,000 clones listed, around four fifths were seen once. The sample consisted of peripheral blood. These TCRs come from a man at least 80 years old with active or convalescent COVID-19.

The J gene is TRBJ2-7, the V gene TRBV10-2; weak D call: TRBD1 (6 bases). Germline V gives CDR1 WSHSY, CDR2 SAAADI. The CDR3 spans 14 residues. Trimming shortened V by 9 bases and J by 5 bases, and 20 bases separated the two germline ends. The CDR3 DNA sequence: TGCGCCAGTAAACTACAGGGTTCGGGCAACGAGCAGTACTTC. Protein sequence: CASKLQGSGNEQYF.

The gene calls are TRBV5-1 and TRBJ1-1, with 8 bases fitting TRBD1. Germline lookup yields CDR1 SGHRS and CDR2 YFSETQ. The junction had 4 bases not matched to a gene; V was cut back by 4 bases and J by 2 bases. The CDR3 totals 14 residues. The CDR3 protein is CASSGDRGNTEAFF. Here the CDR3 DNA reads TGCGCCAGCAGCGGAGACAGGGGCAACACTGAAGCTTTCTTT.

The chain links TRBV6-5 to TRBJ1-1, with 7 bases identical to TRBD1. This CDR3 has 14 amino acids. V gave up 6 bases and J gave up 5 bases; unmatched junction bases: 9. CDR1 and CDR2 from the germline V gene are MNHEY and SVGAGI. The CDR3 coding sequence is TGTGCCAGCAGGACTGACAGGGTGACGACTGAAGCTTTCTTT. This encodes CASRTDRVTTEAFF.

The chain links TRBV19 to TRBJ2-2; D might be TRBD1 (7 bases). Germline CDR1 LNHDA, CDR2 SQIVND (reference sequence). CDR3 length equals 16 residues. V was shortened by 6 bases and J by 6 bases, with 20 bases between the two germline ends. This CDR3 reads CASRPRPQGGPGELFF. CDR3 DNA sequence: TGTGCCAGTAGGCCACGACCCCAGGGGGGCCCCGGGGAGCTGTTTTTT.

The V call is TRBV29-1, the J call TRBJ1-2, with 7 bases aligning to TRBD1. V lost 3 bases to trimming and J lost 4 bases; unmatched junction nucleotides: 5. CDR1 is SQVTM, CDR2 ANQGSEA, per germline. The CDR3 length is 13 residues. For the CDR3, the DNA is TGCAGCGTTGAGCCAGGGACAGCCTATGGCTACACCTTC. Its protein is CSVEPGTAYGYTF.

The chain uses TRBV7-9 and TRBJ2-1; 11 bases align to TRBD2. Germline trimming cut 4 bases from V and 1 base from J; bases unmatched to any gene: 6. The CDR3 is 17 amino acids. The germline V gene encodes CDR1 SEHNR and CDR2 FQNEAQ (reference sequence). The CDR3 loop is CASSYTGTSGSYNEQFF. The CDR3 DNA is TGTGCCAGCAGCTATACCGGGACTAGCGGTTCCTACAATGAGCAGTTCTTC.

This sequence joins TRBV7-9 and TRBJ1-2, with 10 bases lining up with TRBD1. Germline V lookup: CDR1 SEHNR, CDR2 FQNEAQ (reference sequence). V trimming: 6 bases; J trimming: 4 bases; junction bases outside the gene matches: 14. The CDR3 is 17 amino acids. CDR3 in amino acids: CASSRVRDRGSVYGYTF. For the CDR3, the DNA is TGTGCCAGCAGTCGCGTCCGGGACAGGGGTTCGGTCTATGGCTACACCTTC.

This clone was detected a few times. The chain couples TRBV7-2 to TRBJ1-1; 7 bases are a match to TRBD1. J was trimmed by 8 bases and V by 1 base; bases with no gene match: 7. Looked up from germline, CDR1 is SGHTA and CDR2 is FQGNSA. The CDR3 length is 14 residues. CDR3: CASSLVVGTEEAFF. The CDR3 coding sequence is TGTGCCAGCAGCTTAGTGGTGGGGACAGAAGAAGCTTTCTTT.

This rearrangement joins TRBV27 to TRBJ2-1, with 8 positions matching TRBD2. This CDR3 has 13 amino acids. The V and J ends lost 7 bases and 2 bases, in that order; junction bases with no gene match: 1. The germline CDR1 and CDR2 sequences are MNHEY and SMNVEV (reference sequence). The CDR3 DNA follows: TGTGCCAGCAAGCGGGGGACCTACAATGAGCAGTTCTTC. Protein sequence: CASKRGTYNEQFF.

This clone was picked up one time. This chain uses TRBV5-8 with TRBJ2-1; D gene ambiguous. V shed 5 bases and J shed 6 bases, with 9 bases lying between them. This CDR3 region has 12 residues. Germline CDR1 reads SGHTS; CDR2 reads YDEGEE. In DNA form, the CDR3 reads TGTGCCAGCAGACTTCTCTCCAATGAGCAGTTCTTC. It is translated as CASRLLSNEQFF. Looking up the rest from reference TRBV5-8 and TRBJ2-1 gives the full variable domain: EAGVTQSPTHLIKTRGQQATLRCSPISGHTSVYWYQQALGLGLQFLLWYDEGEERNRGNFPPRFSGRQFPNYSSELNVNALELEDSALYLCASRLLSNEQFFGPGTRLTVL.

The chain joins TRBV6-8 to TRBJ2-1, with TRBD1 identical over 9 bases. The germline V gene has CDR1 MNHGY and CDR2 SAAAGT. The length of the CDR3 is 14 residues. The ends lost 6 bases at V and 10 bases at J; junction bases unmatched: 10. The CDR3 DNA reads as TGTGCCAGCAGGGAGGGACAGGGAATGACGGAGCAGTTCTTC. Translation gives CASREGQGMTEQFF.

The chain carries TRBV24-1 and TRBJ2-7; TRBD1 agrees at 8 bases. CDR3 length: 14 residues. V was pared by 3 bases and J by 6 bases, with 6 bases of the junction left unmatched. Germline V lookup: CDR1 KGHDR, CDR2 SFDVKD. Here the CDR3 reads CATSDKGQGFEQYF. The CDR3 DNA reads TGTGCCACCAGTGATAAAGGACAGGGATTCGAGCAGTACTTC.

The chain is built from TRBV9 and TRBJ1-5; maybe TRBD1 (5 bases). CDR1 SGDLS and CDR2 YYNGEE come from the germline V gene. V lost 3 bases to trimming and J lost 4 bases, with 11 bases between them. The CDR3 is 14 amino acids. In DNA form, the CDR3 reads TGTGCCAGCAGCGCCCAGGGTGGAAATCAGCCCCAGCATTTT. This translates into CASSAQGGNQPQHF.

V and J are TRBV13 and TRBJ1-1; D not resolved. Germline CDR1 is PRHDT and CDR2 is FYEKMQ (reference sequence). The CDR3 loop spans 14 amino acids. V was pared by 5 bases and J by 4 bases, with 14 bases between. The CDR3 DNA reads as TGTGCCAGCAGCCCCCGGCTGGCGGTCACTGAAGCTTTCTTT. Its translation: CASSPRLAVTEAFF.

V is TRBV3-1 (or the pseudogene TRBV3-2) and J is TRBJ2-5; 10 bases align to TRBD2. Germline-derived CDR1 and CDR2 are LGHDT and YNNKEL (reference sequence). Trimming at V came to 1 base and at J to 4 bases, leaving 9 bases not matched to a gene. The CDR3 is 17 amino acids. The chain's CDR3 is CASSQGLAGVFVETQYF. The CDR3 bases are TGTGCCAGCAGCCAAGGGCTAGCGGGAGTTTTCGTAGAGACCCAGTACTTC.

The chain has TRBV2 and TRBJ1-5; TRBD1 is a possible D gene (5 bases). V gave up 2 bases and J gave up 6 bases, with 8 bases separating them. The CDR3 extends over 13 amino acids. Germline V gives CDR1 SNHLY, CDR2 FYNNEI. The CDR3 here is CASSEQGFQPQHF. The CDR3 nucleotides read TGTGCCAGCAGTGAACAGGGTTTTCAGCCCCAGCATTTT.

This clone has just a few counts. This rearrangement joins TRBV7-9 to TRBJ1-1, with TRBD1 identical over 7 bases. Germline V gene sequence: CDR1 SEHNR, CDR2 FQNEAQ (reference sequence). The CDR3 consists of 14 residues. Unmatched junction bases numbered 8, after V lost 0 bases and J lost 10 bases. The CDR3 loop reads CASSLADVAGGAFF. Written as DNA, the CDR3 is TGTGCCAGCAGCTTAGCCGACGTAGCAGGGGGAGCTTTCTTT.

The V call is TRBV5-1, the J call TRBJ1-5, with 7 bases identical to TRBD1. Germline assignment: CDR1 SGHRS and CDR2 YFSETQ. The CDR3 has 14 residues. The V gene end was trimmed by 4 bases and the J gene end by 4 bases; junction bases not matched to a gene: 5. The CDR3 nucleotides read TGCGCCAGCAGCACTGGGACAGATAATCAGCCCCAGCATTTT. Translating gives CASSTGTDNQPQHF.

The chain is built from TRBV6-5 and TRBJ1-1; the D gene is possibly TRBD1 (6 bases). The CDR3 runs to 15 residues. Looked up from germline, CDR1 is MNHEY and CDR2 is SVGAGI. Trimming left V 0 bases short and J 6 bases short, with 14 bases between. CDR3 nucleotides: TGTGCCAGCAGTTACTCGATAGCAGGGGCCTCTGAAGCTTTCTTT. It specifies CASSYSIAGASEAFF.

The V call is TRBV3-1 (or the pseudogene TRBV3-2), the J call TRBJ2-7, with 8 bases aligning to TRBD1. The trim removed 4 bases at V and 5 bases at J, leaving 7 bases unmatched. Germline CDR1 reads LGHDT; CDR2 reads YNNKEL (reference sequence). The CDR3 spans 14 residues. The CDR3 sequence: CASSRDRGLDEQYF. The CDR3, as DNA: TGTGCCAGCAGCCGAGACAGGGGTCTGGACGAGCAGTACTTC.

CDR3 residues: CASSPRLASYQETQYF. The DNA for the CDR3 is TGTGCCAGCAGCCCCCGACTCGCTTCGTACCAAGAGACCCAGTACTTC. J is TRBJ2-5 and V is TRBV9; D unclear. The V gene's germline CDR1 is SGDLS and CDR2 YYNGEE. V was trimmed by 4 bases and J by 0 bases, leaving 16 bases between them. This CDR3 spans 16 amino acids.

The CDR3 is CASSQRQAYGYTF. The CDR3 nucleotides are TGTGCCAGCAGCCAAAGACAGGCGTATGGCTACACCTTC. This chain connects TRBV4-2 to TRBJ1-2; tentatively, D is TRBD1 (6 bases). Trimming pared 2 bases from V and 5 bases from J, leaving 9 bases between. The V gene's germline CDR1 is LGHNA and CDR2 YNFKEQ. The CDR3 contains 13 residues.

J is TRBJ2-3 and V is TRBV30, with 8 bases fitting TRBD2. The J segment lost 4 bases and the V segment lost 2 bases, leaving 5 bases of the junction unmatched. The CDR3 spans 14 residues. Germline lookup yields CDR1 GTSNPN and CDR2 SVGIG (reference sequence). This CDR3 reads CAWSNGRGADTQYF. As DNA, the CDR3 is TGTGCCTGGAGTAACGGGAGGGGTGCAGATACGCAGTATTTT.

The chain has TRBV27 and TRBJ2-7, with 9 bases matching TRBD2. Trimming cost V 5 bases and J 2 bases; bases outside gene matches: 4. The CDR3 runs to 14 residues. Looked up from germline, CDR1 is MNHEY and CDR2 is SMNVEV (reference sequence). The CDR3 nucleotides read TGTGCCAGCAGTGAGCGACTAGCGGCCTACGAGCAGTACTTC. Its protein product is CASSERLAAYEQYF.

The chain combines TRBV7-8 with TRBJ1-2, with 8 nucleotides matching TRBD1. The ends lost 1 base at V and 4 bases at J; junction bases unmatched: 8. This CDR3 comprises 16 residues. The V gene's germline CDR1 is SGHVS and CDR2 FQNEAQ. The CDR3 DNA reads TGTGCCAGCAGCTTAGTGGCGCGGACAGGGAGCTATGGCTACACCTTC. Translation: CASSLVARTGSYGYTF.

The chain combines TRBV19 with TRBJ1-1; D gene ambiguous. The CDR3 runs 13 residues. The V end lost 4 bases, the J end lost 4 bases, and 10 bases lay between the germline ends. CDR1 LNHDA and CDR2 SQIVND come from the germline V gene (reference sequence). The CDR3 is CASSRRQPTEAFF. As DNA, the CDR3 is TGTGCCAGTAGTAGAAGACAACCCACTGAAGCTTTCTTT.

This chain joins TRBV6-5 and TRBJ2-7, with D unclear. The CDR3 is made up of 14 amino acids. Germline-derived CDR1 and CDR2 are MNHEY and SVGAGI. V shed 5 bases and J shed 3 bases, with 14 bases lying between them. The CDR3 loop is CASSRTEINYEQYF. For the CDR3, the DNA is TGTGCCAGCAGTCGTACAGAGATCAACTACGAGCAGTACTTC.

The CDR3 region is CASTSGRGEQYF. Here the CDR3 DNA reads TGTGCCAGCACCTCCGGACGGGGCGAGCAGTACTTC. The gene calls are TRBV12-3 or TRBV12-4 and TRBJ2-7; D is possibly TRBD2 (5 bases). V lost 7 bases and J lost 6, with 13 bases in between. The length of the CDR3 is 12 residues.

A few counts support this clone. J is TRBJ1-1 and V is TRBV28; D ambiguous. The CDR3 runs to 11 residues. Germline V lookup: CDR1 MDHEN, CDR2 SYDVKM. V shed 10 bases and J shed 7 bases, with 13 bases lying between them. The CDR3: CATFSGNEAFF. DNA for the CDR3: TGTGCCACCTTTAGTGGTAATGAAGCTTTCTTT.

V gene TRBV28 combines with J gene TRBJ2-5; a possible D gene is TRBD1 (6 bases). The V and J ends lost 5 bases and 4 bases respectively, with 14 bases between them. The CDR3 loop spans 14 amino acids. Germline V gives CDR1 MDHEN, CDR2 SYDVKM. Here the CDR3 DNA reads TGTGCCAGCAGTGACCTAGGGGGAGTAGAGACCCAGTACTTC. It yields the protein CASSDLGGVETQYF.

The chain is built from TRBV6-5 and TRBJ1-5, with D possibly being TRBD1 (6 bases). Trimming shortened V by 4 bases and J by 6 bases, and 16 bases separated the two germline ends. The CDR3 contains 15 residues. Per germline, CDR1 MNHEY and CDR2 SVGAGI. The CDR3 loop reads CASSFSGEGGQPQHF. The CDR3 region has the DNA TGTGCCAGCAGTTTCTCAGGGGAAGGGGGTCAGCCCCAGCATTTT.